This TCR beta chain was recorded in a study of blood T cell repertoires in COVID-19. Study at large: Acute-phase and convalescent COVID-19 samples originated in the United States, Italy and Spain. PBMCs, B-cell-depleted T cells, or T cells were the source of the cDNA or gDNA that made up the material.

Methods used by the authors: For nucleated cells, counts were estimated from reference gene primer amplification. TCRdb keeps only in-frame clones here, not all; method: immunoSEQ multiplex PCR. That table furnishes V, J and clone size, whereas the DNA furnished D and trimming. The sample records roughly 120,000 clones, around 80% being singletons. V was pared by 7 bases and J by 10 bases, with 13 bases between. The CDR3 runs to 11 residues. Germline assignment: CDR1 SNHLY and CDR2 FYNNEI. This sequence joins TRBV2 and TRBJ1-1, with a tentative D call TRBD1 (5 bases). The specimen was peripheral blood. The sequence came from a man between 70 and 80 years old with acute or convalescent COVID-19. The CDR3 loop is CASTLQVAAFF. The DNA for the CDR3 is TGTGCCAGCACATTACAGGTGGCAGCTTTCTTT. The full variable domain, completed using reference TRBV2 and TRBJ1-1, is EPEVTQTPSHQVTQMGQEVILRCVPISNHLYFYWYRQILGQKVEFLVSFYNNEISEKSEIFDDQFSVERPDGSNFTLKIRSTKLEDSAMYFCASTLQVAAFFGQGTRLTVV.